The TCR beta chain described here comes from a study of T cell changes during pregnancy in multiple sclerosis (dated by TCRdb to between 2017 and 2020). Background for the entire study: The study examined how the T cell repertoire changed over the course of pregnancy in women with multiple sclerosis.

Points on this clone: Its specific antigen is unknown. No qualities accompany the bases; no much larger clone lies one base away.

Receptors were amplified or captured by the immunoSEQ multiplex PCR assay. Drawn from immuneACCESS, this table holds only the in-frame rearrangements with V and J called that TCRdb kept. Clones are partly lost; checked studies trace under half to an unresolved V gene and leave the rest unexplained. Counted in this sample were about 50,000 clones; about 92% of them appeared once. Of the sample, about 0.36% is held by the ten largest clones. Ends trimmed: V by 6 bases, J by 9 bases; bases unmatched to a gene: 13. CDR1 and CDR2 (LNHDA, SQIVND) derive from the germline V gene (reference sequence). The CDR3 holds 17 amino acids from the cysteine to the phenylalanine. The read is trimmed to its CDR3 DNA, 51 bases read in frame from base 1.

The clonotype originates from a female donor with multiple sclerosis, enrolled in a pregnancy study. The rearranged segments are TRBV19 and TRBJ2-1; 14 central bases correspond to TRBD2. The sequences come from CD4+ T cells from peripheral blood mononuclear cells, collected before pregnancy. The DNA is as follows: TGTGCCAGTAGCTCGGGACTAGCGGGAGTGGGGGCGCGTGAGCAGTTCTTC. Its protein is CASSSGLAGVGAREQFF.